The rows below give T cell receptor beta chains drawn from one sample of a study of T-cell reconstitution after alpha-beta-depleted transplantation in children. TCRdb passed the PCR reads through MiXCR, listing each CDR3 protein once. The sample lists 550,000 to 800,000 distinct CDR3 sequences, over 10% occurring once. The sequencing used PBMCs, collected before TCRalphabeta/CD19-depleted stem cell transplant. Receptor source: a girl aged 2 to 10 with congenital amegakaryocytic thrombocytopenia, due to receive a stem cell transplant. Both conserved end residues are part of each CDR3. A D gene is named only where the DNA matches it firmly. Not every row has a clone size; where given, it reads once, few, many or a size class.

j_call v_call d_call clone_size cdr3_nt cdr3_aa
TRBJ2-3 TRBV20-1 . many TGCAGTGCTAGAGAAGACACAGATACGCAGTATTTT CSAREDTDTQYF
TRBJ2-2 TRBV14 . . TGTGCCAGCCGAAGCTGGAGAGGGACCGGGGAGCTGTTTTTT CASRSWRGTGELFF
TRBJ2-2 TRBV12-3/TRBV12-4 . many TGTGCCACCAACCGGCATATAGGAATCCGTGTCGGGGAGCTGTTTTTT CATNRHIGIRVGELFF
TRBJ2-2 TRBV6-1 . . TGTGCCAGCAGAGACCCGGGGGCCACCGGGGAGCTGTTTTTT CASRDPGATGELFF
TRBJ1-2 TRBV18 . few TGTGCCAGCTCACCCCGGACAGACGGATATGGCTACACCTTC CASSPRTDGYGYTF
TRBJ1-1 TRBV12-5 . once TGTGCTAGTGGTCCCGGGGGGAACACTGAAGCTTTCTTT CASGPGGNTEAFF
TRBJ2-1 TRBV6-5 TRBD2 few TGTGCCAGCAGTTACTCGACGGCTAGCGGGAGCAATGAGCAGTTCTTC CASSYSTASGSNEQFF
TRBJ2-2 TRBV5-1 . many TGCGCCAGCAGATGGGTGGCAGAAACCGGGGAGCTGTTTTTT CASRWVAETGELFF
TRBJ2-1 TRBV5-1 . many TGCGCCAGCAGCTTGCCGACTCTACGATCCTACAATGAGCAGTTCTTC CASSLPTLRSYNEQFF
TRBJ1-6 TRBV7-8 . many TGTGCCAGCAGCTCCCTGGGCTCACCCCTCCACTTT CASSSLGSPLHF
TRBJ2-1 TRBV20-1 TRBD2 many TGCAGTGCTAGAGAAAGCGGGAGGGGTTACAATGAGCAGTTCTTC CSARESGRGYNEQFF
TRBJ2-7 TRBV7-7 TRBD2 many TGTGCCAGCAGCACCGGGACTAGAGGCGAGCAGTACTTC CASSTGTRGEQYF
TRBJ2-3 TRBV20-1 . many TGCAGTGCCGGGGGAGTAGATACGCAGTATTTT CSAGGVDTQYF
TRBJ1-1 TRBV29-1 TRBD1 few TGCAGCGTCGACAGGGGGCATACTGAAGCTTTCTTT CSVDRGHTEAFF
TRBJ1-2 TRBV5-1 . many TGCGCCAGCAGCACTGGCGTGACAGGCCCTGTTAACTATGGCTACACCTTC CASSTGVTGPVNYGYTF
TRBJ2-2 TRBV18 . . TGTGCCAGCTCCGTGGGAGTGACTTCCGGGGAGCTGTTTTTT CASSVGVTSGELFF
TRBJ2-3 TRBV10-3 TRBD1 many TGTGCCATCACCGGACAGGGGTTCACAGATACGCAGTATTTT CAITGQGFTDTQYF
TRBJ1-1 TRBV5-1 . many TGCGCCAGCAGCTTGGCCGAGGGCAGCACTGAAGCTTTCTTT CASSLAEGSTEAFF
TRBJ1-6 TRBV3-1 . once TGTGCCAGCAGCCAAGCCTTCTTACCAACCAAAGGACCTAGCCCAAATTCACCCCTCCACTTC CASSQAFLPTKGPSPNSPLHF
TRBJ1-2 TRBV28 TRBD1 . TGTGCCAGCAGTGTTCCGGGACAGGGCTTCGCTCTCTATGGCTACACCTTC CASSVPGQGFALYGYTF
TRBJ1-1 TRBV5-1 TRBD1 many TGCGCCACCCGTTTAATTACAGGGGACACTGAAGCTTTCTTT CATRLITGDTEAFF
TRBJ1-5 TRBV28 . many TGTGCCAGCAGTTTTAGAGGGGGCAATCAGCCCCAGCATTTT CASSFRGGNQPQHF
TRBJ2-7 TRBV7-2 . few TGTGCCAGCAGCCAGTGGGAGGCTTCCCCCTACGAGCAGTACTTC CASSQWEASPYEQYF
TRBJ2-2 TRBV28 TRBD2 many TGTGCCAGCAGTCGATATGGGGCCGGGACTAGCGCCAGGAGCACCGGGGAGCTGTTTTTT CASSRYGAGTSARSTGELFF
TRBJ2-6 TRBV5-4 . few TGTGCCAGCAGCTTGGGGGCAGGGCTTAACTCTGGGGCCAACGTCCTGACTTTC CASSLGAGLNSGANVLTF
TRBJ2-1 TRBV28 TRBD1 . TGTGCCAGCCGAGGGGGCAGGGCGGACTACAATGAGCAGTTCTTC CASRGGRADYNEQFF
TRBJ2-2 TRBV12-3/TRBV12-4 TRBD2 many TGTGCCAGCAGTTTACGACTAGCAGGCCCCGGGGAGCTGTTTTTT CASSLRLAGPGELFF
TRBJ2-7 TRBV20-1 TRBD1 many TGCAGTGCTAGAGATGGACAGGGGCAGTACTTC CSARDGQGQYF